This T cell receptor (beta chain) is drawn from a study of blood T cell repertoires in COVID-19 (dated by TCRdb to the early 2020s). With respect to the entire study: Samples covering the acute and convalescent phases of COVID-19 were provided by collaborators in the United States, Italy and Spain. The samples were drawn from the first 160 participants of the ongoing ImmuneRACE study and from 950 to 1,500 subjects provided by 6 global collaborators. The material from the prospective study consisted of cDNA or gDNA derived from T cells, B-cell-depleted T cells, or PBMCs. Where available, HLA class I and class II types were obtained from metadata supplied by the sample provider rather than from assay-based typing. Deeply sampled blood TCRbeta repertoires from subjects exposed to, actively infected with, or recovered from COVID-19 were included in the dataset. The repertoires were released in a freely available public database meant as a resource for research on the immune response to SARS-CoV-2. Nearly every sample came with metadata listing a de-identified subject ID, COVID-19 status, age in years and sex. Study-wide conclusions, independent of this receptor: The amount of clinical and demographic metadata varied by source and participant and was provided uncurated.

The immunoSEQ Assay, a bias-controlled multiplex PCR, was used to amplify TCRbeta CDR3 regions from genomic DNA. The authors' analysis ran thus. The number of nucleated cells in each sample was estimated by amplification of reference gene primers within the assay. To quantify the absolute abundance of each unique TCRbeta CDR3 rearrangement, sequence reads were collapsed and filtered. For each sample, productive Simpson clonality was calculated as the square root of Simpson's diversity index across productive rearrangements. TCRdb carries this immuneACCESS record with in-frame sequences only. Its versions omit some clonotypes, under half of them owing to an unresolved V gene in the studies checked, with the rest unexplained. V, J and clone size are those of that table, while D and trimming were read from the DNA. For this sample there are 200,000 or so clones; roughly 76% appear just once. The top ten constitute 9.5% to 15% of the sample.

Including cysteine and phenylalanine, the CDR3 has 20 amino acids. The DNA shown is the 60-base CDR3, in frame from base 1. From V the trimming removes 0 bases and from J it removes 0 bases, while the gene matches leave 14 bases of the junction unaccounted for. The germline V gene encodes CDR1 SGHTA and CDR2 FQGNSA. To note about this clone: This receptor's antigen is unknown. No clone much larger than this one lies a single base away; base qualities are absent.

At one collaborating source in Seattle, patients were enrolled during active infection and were followed longitudinally through the course of disease. The collaborating institutions used their own protocols to collect whole blood in K2EDTA tubes. Collaborator samples were shipped for TCRbeta analysis as frozen whole blood, isolated PBMCs, or DNA extracted from either sample type. This receptor was obtained from a woman older than 75 with COVID-19, enrolled during active disease. Sequences were obtained from peripheral blood. The rearrangement combines TRBV7-2 with TRBJ2-3, with TRBD2 identical over 8 junction bases. The CDR3 corresponds to CASSLAGVSGNFKSTDTQYF. The nucleotides are TGTGCCAGCAGCTTAGCGGGGGTTAGCGGGAACTTCAAAAGCACAGATACGCAGTATTTT.